The next 25 T cell receptor beta chains were all read from a single sample in a study of T cell repertoires in cytomegalovirus infection. TCRdb used MiXCR to reprocess the reads, holding one entry per CDR3 protein. This table holds nearly 650,000 distinct CDR3 sequences, 24% found once. Input material: CD8+ T cells from PBMCs. These receptor sequences come from a human donor in good health (CMV status not recorded). Some clones in this sample may be carry-over from other donors' samples.

There are many counts of this clonotype. The genes are TRBV12-3 or TRBV12-4 and TRBJ2-3; D is undetermined. The CDR3 loop spans 15 amino acids. V was trimmed by 2 bases and J by 2 bases, leaving 11 bases between them. The CDR3 loop reads CASSLRALLTDTQYF. The CDR3 DNA sequence: TGTGCCAGCAGTTTAAGGGCCCTTCTCACAGATACGCAGTATTTT.

The chain carries TRBV12-3 or TRBV12-4 and TRBJ2-2, with D perhaps TRBD1 (6 bases). Trimming removed 5 bases from V and 0 bases from J, with 25 bases in between. The CDR3 runs to 20 residues. The chain's CDR3 is CASSQIPRQAYDTNTGELFF. Here the CDR3 DNA reads TGTGCCAGCAGTCAAATACCCCGACAGGCCTACGATACGAACACCGGGGAGCTGTTTTTT.

The V gene is TRBV7-2, the J gene TRBJ2-5; 7 bases are a match to TRBD2. With 1 base clipped from V and 4 bases from J, the junction kept 6 bases outside the gene matches. This CDR3 has 15 residues. Germline lookup yields CDR1 SGHTA and CDR2 FQGNSA. CDR3 residues: CASSLVPSGAETQYF. The DNA of the CDR3 is TGTGCCAGCAGCTTAGTGCCCAGCGGGGCAGAGACCCAGTACTTC.

The chain employs TRBV20-1 and TRBJ1-1, with D possibly TRBD1 on 6 matching bases. CDR3 size: 13 residues. Germline V CDR1 and CDR2: DFQATT, SNEGSKA (reference sequence). With 1 base removed from V and 8 bases from J, the gap between germline ends came to 14 bases. DNA for the CDR3: TGCAGTGCTAGAGGCCAAACAGGGACCGAAGCTTTCTTT. It codes for CSARGQTGTEAFF.

The chain has TRBV28 and TRBJ1-1; D call uncertain. The germline V gene encodes CDR1 MDHEN and CDR2 SYDVKM. V lost 6 bases and J lost 9, with 11 bases in between. This CDR3 contains 11 residues. The chain's CDR3 is CASSPSRQAFF. CDR3 DNA sequence: TGTGCCAGCAGCCCTAGCAGGCAAGCTTTCTTT.

Regarding this clonotype: A read error is possible here, since a much larger clone lies one base away. The rearrangement joins TRBV6-2 or TRBV6-3 to TRBJ2-7, with D uncertain. Germline V gene sequence: CDR1 MNHEY, CDR2 SVGEGT. Trimming left V 8 bases short and J 4 bases short, with 6 bases between. CDR3 length equals 10 residues. CDR3 protein: CASGYYEQYV. In DNA, the CDR3 is TGTGCCAGCGGGTATTACGAGCAGTACGTC.

V gene TRBV7-9 combines with J gene TRBJ1-4; no reliable D call. V dropped 3 bases and J dropped 3 bases, with 11 bases sitting between them. The CDR3 contains 15 residues. Germline V CDR1 and CDR2: SEHNR, FQNEAQ (reference sequence). The CDR3 loop is CASSFDRSSNEKLFF. The CDR3 DNA reads TGTGCCAGCAGCTTCGATCGCAGCTCTAATGAAAAACTGTTTTTT.

For this clonotype: Lacking the conserved final phenylalanine or tryptophan, this CDR3 likely reflects a read error. V gene TRBV6-6 combines with J gene TRBJ2-3, with TRBD2 matching 8 bases. Unmatched junction bases numbered 11, after V lost 2 bases and J lost 1 base. The CDR3 spans 18 residues. CDR1 and CDR2 (germline): MNHNY, SVGAGI (reference sequence). The CDR3 reads CASSYNMLSGGGTDTQYL. The CDR3 region has the DNA TGTGCCAGCAGTTACAACATGCTGAGCGGGGGAGGCACAGATACGCAGTATTTA.

This sequence joins TRBV13 and TRBJ1-2; the match to TRBD1 covers 11 bases. Germline trimming cut 7 bases from V and 8 bases from J; bases unmatched to any gene: 6. Germline V gives CDR1 PRHDT, CDR2 FYEKMQ (reference sequence). The CDR3 extends over 13 amino acids. DNA for the CDR3: TGTGCCAGCATGGGACAGGGGGAGGGAGGCTACACCTTC. Translated, it gives CASMGQGEGGYTF.

The chain uses TRBV14 and TRBJ1-3; D gene uncertain. The ends were cut back, 4 bases at V and 7 bases at J, with 14 bases in the middle. Germline V lookup: CDR1 SGHDN, CDR2 FVKESK. The length of the CDR3 is 14 residues. CDR3 sequence (DNA): TGTGCCAGCAGCCCGTTTGGCCAAGTTAACACCATATATTTT. Protein: CASSPFGQVNTIYF.

The chain joins TRBV7-9 to TRBJ2-7, with 15 bases fitting TRBD2. Germline V lookup: CDR1 SEHNR, CDR2 FQNEAQ (reference sequence). CDR3 length: 12 amino acids. V lost 11 bases and J lost 7; bases outside the gene matches: 3. The CDR3 here is CAGGTSGGEQYF. CDR3 in DNA: TGTGCCGGCGGGACTAGCGGGGGGGAGCAGTACTTC.

On this clonotype: A much larger clone sits a single nucleotide away, making a read error possible. The CDR3 bases are TGTGCCAGCAGCTTAACGCACAGAACCGACAGTGAGCAGTTCTTC. Protein sequence: CASSLTHRTDSEQFF. The V and J genes are TRBV7-3 and TRBJ2-1; perhaps TRBD1 as D (5 bases). The ends were cut back, 0 bases at V and 9 bases at J, with 15 bases in the middle. Germline V gene data show CDR1 as SGHTA and CDR2 as FQGTGA. CDR3 length: 15 amino acids.

On this clonotype itself: A single base separates this from a much larger clone, so it may be a read error. In DNA, the CDR3 is TGTGTCAGCAGTGAAGGGACAGGGGGTCGTAACTATGGCTACACCTTC. It yields the protein CVSSEGTGGRNYGYTF. The V and J genes are TRBV2 and TRBJ1-2; 11 bases agree with TRBD1. The CDR3 loop spans 16 amino acids. Germline V gene data show CDR1 as SNHLY and CDR2 as FYNNEI.

This chain connects TRBV18 to TRBJ2-3; D might be TRBD1 (6 bases). The CDR3 length is 18 residues. V was clipped by 2 bases and J by 0 bases, with 18 bases between them. Germline values: CDR1 KGHSH, CDR2 LQKENI. The CDR3: CASSPKPGDRISTDTQYF. The CDR3, as DNA: TGTGCCAGCTCACCAAAGCCAGGGGATAGGATTAGCACAGATACGCAGTATTTT.

This clonotype occurred many times. J is TRBJ1-2 and V is TRBV27, with a possible D match to TRBD1 (5 bases). The CDR3 runs 13 residues. V was clipped by 0 bases and J by 8 bases, with 10 bases between them. Germline V gives CDR1 MNHEY, CDR2 SMNVEV (reference sequence). The CDR3 DNA reads as TGTGCCAGCAGTTTATCGACAGCGCAAGGCTACACCTTC. Protein: CASSLSTAQGYTF.

Turning to this clonotype: This may be a read error, as it is one base from a much larger clone. This rearrangement joins TRBV12-3 or TRBV12-4 to TRBJ1-1; no firm D call. The CDR3 is made up of 14 amino acids. The DNA for the CDR3 is TGTGCCAACAGTTTTCTCAGTTTAGGGTCTGAAGCTTTCTTT. Translation: CANSFLSLGSEAFF.

In this sample, this clonotype turned up a few times. This sequence joins TRBV29-1 and TRBJ2-7, with D possibly being TRBD1 or TRBD2 (5 bases each). Germline CDR1 and CDR2: SQVTM and ANQGSEA. V was pared by 3 bases and J by 2 bases, with 11 bases between. This CDR3 has 13 residues. CDR3 in amino acids: CSVEVRDPYEQYF. In DNA form, the CDR3 reads TGCAGCGTTGAGGTTAGGGACCCCTACGAGCAGTACTTC.

V usage is TRBV20-1 and J usage is TRBJ2-1; TRBD2 is a possible D gene (5 bases). The CDR3 contains 14 residues. CDR1 is DFQATT and CDR2 is SNEGSKA in the germline V gene (reference sequence). Trimming removed 0 bases from V and 2 bases from J, with 8 bases in between. CDR3 in amino acids: CSARDGDPYNEQFF. The CDR3 DNA reads TGCAGTGCTAGAGACGGGGATCCCTACAATGAGCAGTTCTTC.

Many counts were recorded for this clonotype. The chain recombines TRBV7-9 with TRBJ2-4; TRBD1 matches at 8 bases. The CDR3 length is 16 residues. After removal of 6 bases from V and 8 bases from J, the junction contained 15 bases not matched to a gene. Germline loops: CDR1 SEHNR, CDR2 FQNEAQ (reference sequence). In DNA form, the CDR3 reads TGTGCCAGCAGTCAGCCGCAGGGGGCGCGAGGAGACATTCAGTACTTC. It is translated as CASSQPQGARGDIQYF.

To note about this clonotype: A much more abundant neighbour one base away suggests this may be a read error. The CDR3 nucleotides read TGTGCCAACAGCCCGGGAGCAGGGGTCCACTATGGCTACACCTTC. This translates into CANSPGAGVHYGYTF. The chain recombines TRBV7-2 with TRBJ1-2; D is perhaps TRBD1 (6 bases). This CDR3 has 15 residues. Looked up from germline, CDR1 is SGHTA and CDR2 is FQGNSA.

V gene TRBV14 combines with J gene TRBJ1-2; D is unclear. The V end was cut by 1 base, the J end by 10 bases, with 10 bases between. Looked up from germline, CDR1 is SGHDN and CDR2 is FVKESK. The CDR3 loop spans 12 amino acids. The CDR3 protein is CASSQGWATYTF. In DNA form, the CDR3 reads TGTGCCAGCAGCCAAGGGTGGGCCACCTACACCTTC.

The table lists this clonotype with many counts. The V and J genes are TRBV7-6 and TRBJ1-1; tentatively, D is TRBD1 (5 bases). The V end lost 4 bases, the J end lost 1 base, and 10 bases lay between the germline ends. The CDR3 runs 14 residues. The germline V gene has CDR1 SGHVS and CDR2 FNYEAQ. The CDR3 region is CASSSGTANTEAFF. As DNA, the CDR3 is TGTGCCAGCAGCTCTGGGACGGCGAACACTGAAGCTTTCTTT. The full variable domain, rest sourced from reference TRBV7-6 and TRBJ1-1, is GAGVSQSPRYKVTKRGQDVALRCDPISGHVSLYWYRQALGQGPEFLTYFNYEAQQDKSGLPNDRFSAERPEGSISTLTIQRTEQRDSAMYRCASSSGTANTEAFFGQGTRLTVV.

This clonotype has only a few counts. This chain connects TRBV14 to TRBJ2-3; the D gene is possibly TRBD2 (6 bases). CDR3 length: 14 amino acids. V lost 5 bases to trimming and J lost 10 bases, with 19 bases between them. The germline V gene encodes CDR1 SGHDN and CDR2 FVKESK. In DNA form, the CDR3 reads TGTGCCAGCAGCGTCCGGGACCGGCGGGGTGCGCAGTATTTT. Its translation is CASSVRDRRGAQYF.

The chain uses TRBV5-3 and TRBJ2-3; weak D call: TRBD2 (7 bases). Being an ORF, TRBV5-3 has a function that is uncertain. The CDR3 consists of 14 residues. Trimming took off 8 bases at V and 5 bases at J, with 18 bases between the two ends. The CDR3: CASSTRGARDTQYF. The CDR3 nucleotides are TGTGCCAGCAGCACCCGGGGGGCGAGAGATACGCAGTATTTT.

This clonotype has a handful of counts. The chain joins TRBV29-1 to TRBJ2-5; 7 bases are shared with TRBD1. V lost 0 bases to trimming and J lost 4 bases; unmatched junction nucleotides: 11. The CDR3 has 16 amino acids. The germline CDR1 and CDR2 sequences are SQVTM and ANQGSEA. This CDR3 is CSVEDLETGIGETQYF. In DNA form, the CDR3 reads TGCAGCGTTGAAGATCTCGAGACAGGGATTGGAGAGACCCAGTACTTC.